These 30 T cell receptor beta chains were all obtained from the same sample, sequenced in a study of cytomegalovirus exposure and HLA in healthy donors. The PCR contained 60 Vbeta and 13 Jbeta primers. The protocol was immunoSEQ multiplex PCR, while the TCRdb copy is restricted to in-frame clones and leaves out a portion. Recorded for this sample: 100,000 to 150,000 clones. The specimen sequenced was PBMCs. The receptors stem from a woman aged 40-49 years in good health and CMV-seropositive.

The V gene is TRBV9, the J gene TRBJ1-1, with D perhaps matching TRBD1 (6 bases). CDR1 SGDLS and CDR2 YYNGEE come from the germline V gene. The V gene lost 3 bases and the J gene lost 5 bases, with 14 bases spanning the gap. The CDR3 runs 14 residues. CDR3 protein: CASSAQGQGTEAFF. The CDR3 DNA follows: TGTGCCAGCAGCGCCCAGGGGCAAGGAACTGAAGCTTTCTTT.

CDR3 residues: CASSQTGGNEQYF. CDR3 sequence (DNA): TGTGCCAGCAGCCAAACAGGGGGCAACGAGCAGTACTTC. The V and J genes are TRBV11-1 and TRBJ2-7, with TRBD1 identical over 9 bases. The CDR3 has 13 residues. Germline V gene lookup returns CDR1 SGHAT and CDR2 FQDESV (reference sequence). The J segment lost 5 bases and the V segment lost 5 bases, leaving 4 bases of the junction unmatched.

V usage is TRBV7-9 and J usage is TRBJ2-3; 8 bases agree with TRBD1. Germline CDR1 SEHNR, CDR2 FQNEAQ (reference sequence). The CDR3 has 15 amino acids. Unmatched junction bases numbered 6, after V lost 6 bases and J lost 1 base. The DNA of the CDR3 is TGTGCCAGCAGGCCCGGACAGGGCCGCACAGATACGCAGTATTTT. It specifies CASRPGQGRTDTQYF.

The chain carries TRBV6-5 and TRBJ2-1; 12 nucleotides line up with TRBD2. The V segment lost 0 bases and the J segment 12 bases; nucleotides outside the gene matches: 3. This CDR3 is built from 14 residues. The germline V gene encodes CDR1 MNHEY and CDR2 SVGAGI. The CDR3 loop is CASSYSASGRGQFF. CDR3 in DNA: TGTGCCAGCAGTTACTCGGCTAGCGGGAGGGGGCAGTTCTTC.

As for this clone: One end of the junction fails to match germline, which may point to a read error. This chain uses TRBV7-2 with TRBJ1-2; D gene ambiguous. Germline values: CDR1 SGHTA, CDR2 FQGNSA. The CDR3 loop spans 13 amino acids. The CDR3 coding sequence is TGTGCTAGCAGCCCCGCCGGGGACTATGGCTACACCTTC. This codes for CASSPAGDYGYTF.

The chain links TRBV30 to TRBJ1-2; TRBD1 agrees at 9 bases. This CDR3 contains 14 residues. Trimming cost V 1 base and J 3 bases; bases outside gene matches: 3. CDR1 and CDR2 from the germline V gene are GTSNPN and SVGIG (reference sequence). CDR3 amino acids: CAWSATGGDYGYTF. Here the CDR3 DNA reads TGTGCCTGGAGTGCGACAGGGGGGGACTATGGCTACACCTTC.

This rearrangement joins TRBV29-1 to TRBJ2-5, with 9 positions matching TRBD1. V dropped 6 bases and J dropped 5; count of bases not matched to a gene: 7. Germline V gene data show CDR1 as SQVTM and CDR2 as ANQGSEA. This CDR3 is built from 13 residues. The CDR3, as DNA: TGCAGCGTCGTACAGGGGGCTGGGGAGACCCAGTACTTC. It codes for CSVVQGAGETQYF.

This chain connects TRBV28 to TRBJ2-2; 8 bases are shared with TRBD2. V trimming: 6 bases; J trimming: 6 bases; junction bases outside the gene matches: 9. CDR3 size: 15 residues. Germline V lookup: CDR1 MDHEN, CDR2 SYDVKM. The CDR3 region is CASSRSVAGPGELFF. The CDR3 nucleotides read TGTGCCAGCAGCCGTAGTGTAGCGGGACCCGGGGAGCTGTTTTTT. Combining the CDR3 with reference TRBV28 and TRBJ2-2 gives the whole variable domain DVKVTQSSRYLVKRTGEKVFLECVQDMDHENMFWYRQDPGLGLRLIYFSYDVKMKEKGDIPEGYSVSREKKERFSLILESASTNQTSMYLCASSRSVAGPGELFFGEGSRLTVL.

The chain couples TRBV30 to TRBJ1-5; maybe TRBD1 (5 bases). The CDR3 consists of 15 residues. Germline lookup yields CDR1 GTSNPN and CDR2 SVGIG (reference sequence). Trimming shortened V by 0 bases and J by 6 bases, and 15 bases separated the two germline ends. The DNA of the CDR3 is TGTGCCTGGAGTGTACTTAAAGGGGTCAGTCAGCCCCAGCATTTT. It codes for CAWSVLKGVSQPQHF.

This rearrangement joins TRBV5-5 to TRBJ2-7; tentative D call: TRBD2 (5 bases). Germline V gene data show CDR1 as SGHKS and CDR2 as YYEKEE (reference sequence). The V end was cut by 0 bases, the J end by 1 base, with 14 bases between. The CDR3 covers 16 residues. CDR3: CASSLEERRKSYEQYF. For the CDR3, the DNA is TGTGCCAGCAGCTTGGAGGAGCGGCGGAAGTCCTACGAGCAGTACTTC.

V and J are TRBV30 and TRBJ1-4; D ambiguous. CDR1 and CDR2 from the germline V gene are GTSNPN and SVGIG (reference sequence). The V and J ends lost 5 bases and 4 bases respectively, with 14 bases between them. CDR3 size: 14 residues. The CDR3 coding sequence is TGTGCCTGGTCGTTGGGAGGTCTTAATGAAAAACTGTTTTTT. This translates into CAWSLGGLNEKLFF.

The CDR3 loop is CASSRFAVANYEQYF. For the CDR3, the DNA is TGTGCCAGCAGTCGTTTCGCGGTAGCCAATTACGAGCAGTACTTC. This chain joins TRBV6-5 and TRBJ2-7; D is ambiguous. This CDR3 is 15 amino acids long. Looked up from germline, CDR1 is MNHEY and CDR2 is SVGAGI. Trimming left V 5 bases short and J 4 bases short, with 18 bases between.

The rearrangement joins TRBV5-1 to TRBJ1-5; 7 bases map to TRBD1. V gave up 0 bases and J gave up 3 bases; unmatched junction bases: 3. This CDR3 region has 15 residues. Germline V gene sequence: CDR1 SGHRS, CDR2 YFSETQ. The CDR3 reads CASSLEGAFNQPQHF. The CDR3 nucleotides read TGCGCCAGCAGCTTGGAGGGGGCCTTCAATCAGCCCCAGCATTTT. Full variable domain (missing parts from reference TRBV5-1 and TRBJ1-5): KAGVTQTPRYLIKTRGQQVTLSCSPISGHRSVSWYQQTPGQGLQFLFEYFSETQRNKGNFPGRFSGRQFSNSRSEMNVSTLELGDSALYLCASSLEGAFNQPQHFGDGTRLSIL.

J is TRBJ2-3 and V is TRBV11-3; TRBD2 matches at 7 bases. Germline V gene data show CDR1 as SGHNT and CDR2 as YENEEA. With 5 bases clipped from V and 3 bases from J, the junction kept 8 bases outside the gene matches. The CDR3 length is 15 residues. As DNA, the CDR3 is TGTGCCAGCAGCCCTAACCGGGAGGCGACAGATACGCAGTATTTT. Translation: CASSPNREATDTQYF.

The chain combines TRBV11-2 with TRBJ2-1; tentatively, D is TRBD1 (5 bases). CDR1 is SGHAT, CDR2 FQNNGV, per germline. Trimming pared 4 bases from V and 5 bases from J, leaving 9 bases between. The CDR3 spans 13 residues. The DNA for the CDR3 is TGTGCCAGCAGCTATCTCAGGGACAATGAGCAGTTCTTC. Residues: CASSYLRDNEQFF.

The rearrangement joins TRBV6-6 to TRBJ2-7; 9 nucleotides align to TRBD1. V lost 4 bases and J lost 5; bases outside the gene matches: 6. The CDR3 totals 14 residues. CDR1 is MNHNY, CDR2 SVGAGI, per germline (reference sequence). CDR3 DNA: TGTGCCAGCAGTTTAAACAGGGGGCGCGACGAGCAGTACTTC. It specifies CASSLNRGRDEQYF.

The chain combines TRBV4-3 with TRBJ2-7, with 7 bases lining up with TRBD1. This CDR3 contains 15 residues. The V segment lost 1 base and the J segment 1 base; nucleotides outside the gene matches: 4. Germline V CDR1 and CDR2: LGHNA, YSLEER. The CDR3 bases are TGCGCCAGCAGCCAAGGGGAGACAGGGTCCTACGAGCAGTACTTC. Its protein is CASSQGETGSYEQYF.

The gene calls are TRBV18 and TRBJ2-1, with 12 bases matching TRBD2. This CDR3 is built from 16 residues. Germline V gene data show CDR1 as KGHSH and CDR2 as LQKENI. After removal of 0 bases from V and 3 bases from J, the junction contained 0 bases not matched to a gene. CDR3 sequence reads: CASSPPTSGGYNEQFF. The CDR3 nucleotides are TGTGCCAGCTCACCACCGACTAGCGGGGGCTACAATGAGCAGTTCTTC.

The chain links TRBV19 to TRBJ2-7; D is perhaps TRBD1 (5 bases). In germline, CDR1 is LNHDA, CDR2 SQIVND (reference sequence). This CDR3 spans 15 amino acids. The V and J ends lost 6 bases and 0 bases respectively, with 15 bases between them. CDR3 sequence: CASSFETEISYEQYF. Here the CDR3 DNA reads TGTGCCAGTAGCTTCGAGACAGAAATCTCCTACGAGCAGTACTTC.

DNA of the CDR3: TGTGCCACCATCAGGGATCTGCCAGGGTACGATGAGCAGTTCTTC. This encodes CATIRDLPGYDEQFF. The rearrangement links TRBV15 to TRBJ2-1; weak D call: TRBD1 (5 bases). This CDR3 region has 15 residues. V lost 7 bases to trimming and J lost 8 bases, with 21 bases between them. Germline values: CDR1 LNHNV, CDR2 YYDKDF (reference sequence). Full variable domain (outside the CDR3, taken from reference TRBV15 and TRBJ2-1): DAMVIQNPRYQVTQFGKPVTLSCSQTLNHNVMYWYQQKSSQAPKLLFHYYDKDFNNEADTPDNFQSRRPNTSFCFLDIRSPGLGDTAMYLCATIRDLPGYDEQFFGPGTRLTVL.

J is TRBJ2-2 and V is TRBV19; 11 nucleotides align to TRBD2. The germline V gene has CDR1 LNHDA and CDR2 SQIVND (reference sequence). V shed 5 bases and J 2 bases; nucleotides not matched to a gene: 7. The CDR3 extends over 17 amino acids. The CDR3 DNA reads TGTGCCAGTAGTTTGGGAACTAGCGGGAGTAACACCGGGGAGCTGTTTTTT. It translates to CASSLGTSGSNTGELFF.

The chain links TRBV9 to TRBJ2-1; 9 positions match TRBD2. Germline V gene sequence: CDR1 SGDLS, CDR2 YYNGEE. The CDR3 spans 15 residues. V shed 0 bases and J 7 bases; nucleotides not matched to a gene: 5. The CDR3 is CASSVGPAGGNEQFF. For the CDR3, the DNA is TGTGCCAGCAGCGTAGGTCCCGCGGGAGGGAATGAGCAGTTCTTC. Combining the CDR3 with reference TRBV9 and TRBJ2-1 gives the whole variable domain DSGVTQTPKHLITATGQRVTLRCSPRSGDLSVYWYQQSLDQGLQFLIQYYNGEERAKGNILERFSAQQFPDLHSELNLSSLELGDSALYFCASSVGPAGGNEQFFGPGTRLTVL.

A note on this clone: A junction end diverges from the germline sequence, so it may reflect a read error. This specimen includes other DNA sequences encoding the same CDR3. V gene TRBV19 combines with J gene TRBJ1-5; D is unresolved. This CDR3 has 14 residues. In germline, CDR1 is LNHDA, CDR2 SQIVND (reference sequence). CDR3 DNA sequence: TGTGCCAGTAGTGAAAGGTGGGAGAATCAACCCCAGCATTTT. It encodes CASSERWENQPQHF.

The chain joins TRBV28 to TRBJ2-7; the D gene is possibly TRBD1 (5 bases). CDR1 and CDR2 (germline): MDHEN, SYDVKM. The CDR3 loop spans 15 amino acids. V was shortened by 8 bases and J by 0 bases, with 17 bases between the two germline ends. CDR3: CASGSWGPSSYEQYF. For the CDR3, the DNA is TGTGCCAGCGGGTCTTGGGGCCCTAGCTCCTACGAGCAGTACTTC.

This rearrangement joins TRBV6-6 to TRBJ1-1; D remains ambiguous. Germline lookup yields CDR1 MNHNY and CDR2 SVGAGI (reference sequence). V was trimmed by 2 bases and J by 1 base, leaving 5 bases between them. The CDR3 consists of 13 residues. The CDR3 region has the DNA TGTGCCAGCAGTTACGGCGGGAACACTGAAGCTTTCTTT. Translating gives CASSYGGNTEAFF.

The CDR3 DNA sequence: TGTGCCAGTAGTATCCGGGACAGGGCACTTAATGAAAAACTGTTTTTT. Protein sequence: CASSIRDRALNEKLFF. The rearrangement links TRBV19 to TRBJ1-4, with TRBD1 identical over 9 bases. This CDR3 is 16 amino acids long. The V gene's germline CDR1 is LNHDA and CDR2 SQIVND (reference sequence). With V trimmed by 3 bases and J by 4 bases, 6 bases remained unmatched.

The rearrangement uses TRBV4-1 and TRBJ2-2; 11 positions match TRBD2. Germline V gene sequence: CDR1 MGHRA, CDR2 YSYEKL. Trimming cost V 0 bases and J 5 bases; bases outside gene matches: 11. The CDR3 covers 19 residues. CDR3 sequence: CASSQDPPPTSGSTGELFF. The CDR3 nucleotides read TGCGCCAGCAGCCAAGATCCCCCGCCTACTAGCGGGAGTACCGGGGAGCTGTTTTTT.

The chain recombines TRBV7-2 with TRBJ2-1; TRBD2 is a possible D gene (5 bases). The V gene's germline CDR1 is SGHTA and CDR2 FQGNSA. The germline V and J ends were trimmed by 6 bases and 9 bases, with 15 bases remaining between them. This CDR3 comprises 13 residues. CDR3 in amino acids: CASRKLGVGEQFF. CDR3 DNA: TGTGCCAGCAGAAAATTGGGAGTTGGTGAGCAGTTCTTC.

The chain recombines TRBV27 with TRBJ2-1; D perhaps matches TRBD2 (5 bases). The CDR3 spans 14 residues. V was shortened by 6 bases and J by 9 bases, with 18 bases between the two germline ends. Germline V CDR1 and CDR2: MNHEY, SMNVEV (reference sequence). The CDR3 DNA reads TGTGCCAGCAGCCCTCAAGTGGGAGTGGCTGAGCAGTTCTTC. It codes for CASSPQVGVAEQFF.

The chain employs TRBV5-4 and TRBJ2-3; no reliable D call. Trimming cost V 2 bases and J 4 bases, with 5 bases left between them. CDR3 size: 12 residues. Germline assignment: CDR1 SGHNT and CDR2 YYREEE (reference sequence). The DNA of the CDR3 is TGTGCCAGCAGCTTTAGAGCAGATACGCAGTATTTT. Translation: CASSFRADTQYF.